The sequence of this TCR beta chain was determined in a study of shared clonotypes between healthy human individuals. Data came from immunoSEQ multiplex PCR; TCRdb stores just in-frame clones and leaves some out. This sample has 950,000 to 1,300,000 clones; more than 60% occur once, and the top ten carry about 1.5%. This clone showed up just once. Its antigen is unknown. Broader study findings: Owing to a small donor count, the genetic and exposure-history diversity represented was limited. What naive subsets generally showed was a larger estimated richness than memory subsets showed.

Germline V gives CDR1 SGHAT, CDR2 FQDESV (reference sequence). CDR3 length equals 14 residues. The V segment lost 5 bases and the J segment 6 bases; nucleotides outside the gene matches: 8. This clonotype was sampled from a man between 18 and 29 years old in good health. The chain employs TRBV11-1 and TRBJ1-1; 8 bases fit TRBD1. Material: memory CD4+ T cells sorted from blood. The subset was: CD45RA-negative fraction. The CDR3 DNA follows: TGTGCCAGCAGCGAGCCAGGGGGCAGGCCTGAAGCTTTCTTT. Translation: CASSEPGGRPEAFF. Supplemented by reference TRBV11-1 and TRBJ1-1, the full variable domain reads EAEVAQSPRYKITEKSQAVAFWCDPISGHATLYWYRQILGQGPELLVQFQDESVVDDSQLPKDRFSAERLKGVDSTLKIQPAELGDSAMYLCASSEPGGRPEAFFGQGTRLTVV.